The sequence of this T cell receptor (beta chain) was determined in a study of neurological immune-mediated disorders. Points from the study as a whole: Among 34 multiple sclerosis patients, phylogenetic grouping put the repertoires of 18 into a single related-CDR3 cluster, a possible signature.

This clonotype was detected many times. What it binds is unknown. The CDR3 extends over 14 amino acids. Deletions cut 5 bases from V and 6 bases from J, with 16 bases between. cDNA was made by 5'RACE with 10-nucleotide random UMIs. TCRdb redid the calling of the 5' RACE reads with MiXCR, one entry per CDR3 protein. The repertoire holds 60,000 to 80,000 distinct CDR3 sequences, with 4% to 5.5% as singletons. The chain couples TRBV12-3 or TRBV12-4 to TRBJ1-1, with a weak D call TRBD1 (5 bases). This TCR derives from a woman between 50 and 59 years old with multiple sclerosis. Sequenced sample: PBMCs. CDR3 amino acids: CASSPQTAKAEAFF. CDR3 nucleotide sequence: TGTGCCAGCAGTCCCCAGACAGCGAAGGCTGAAGCTTTCTTT.